This T cell receptor beta chain comes out of a study of cytotoxic CD8 clonotypes in ibrutinib-treated CLL (dated by TCRdb to 2020 to 2022). Regarding the complete study: In this cohort, approximately 15 patients were treatment-naive and 11 to 12 were relapsed/refractory, while roughly 17 had unmutated IGHV. Responses were partial in 24 patients and complete in 2; after median around 66 months follow-up, around 15 stayed in remission and about twelve progressed. Response samples were taken after a median of about a year on treatment, ranging from about 6 to 36 months. On average, each sample had some 260,000 productive templates and under 95,000 productive rearrangements. Of the roughly 86 people in the trial, 26 had longitudinal samples available. Cryopreserved peripheral blood mononuclear cells were obtained before treatment, at response, and at either sustained remission or disease progression. Patients were still on ibrutinib when every remission and progressive disease sample was collected.

Broader findings and caveats from the paper: An increase in clonality was observed at ibrutinib response, with clonality remaining stable during sustained remission and falling back toward baseline at progression. Baseline clonality was found to be higher than that of age-matched healthy donors and was strongly correlated with circulating CD8+ T-cell counts. Sustained-remission and progressing patients did not have matched sampling times, and lymph node repertoires were not examined. Public clonotypes were rare and either shrank or stayed stable during treatment, and the rise in clonality at ibrutinib response reflected expansion of private clonotypes.

The label giving this sample's time point can be read as: roughly 12 months on ibrutinib. For TCR beta library preparation, roughly 2 micrograms of genomic DNA was extracted from cryopreserved PBMCs. High-throughput TCR beta sequencing was performed on longitudinal blood samples from CLL patients receiving ibrutinib monotherapy. The patients were enrolled in a single-center, open-label phase 2 trial of ibrutinib monotherapy. With regard to this clone: The antigen it binds to is not known. No base quality values were provided; no much bigger clone lies one nucleotide off.

For CDR1 and CDR2, the germline V gene lists KGHSH and LQKENI. From V the trimming removes 4 bases and from J it removes 5 bases, while the gene matches leave 9 bases of the junction unaccounted for. The cysteine opens and the phenylalanine closes a CDR3 of 15 amino acids. The only DNA kept is the CDR3, 45 bases in frame from the first base. A MiSeq instrument was used for deep resolution sequencing, which targeted depths ranging from 1 in 1 million up to 1 in 200,000 T cells, with coverage averaging 10x for each clonotype. The immunoSEQ hsTCRB Kit was used to generate the TCR beta libraries. Processing in the source paper ran as follows. The data were analyzed with ImmunoSEQ Analyzer and ImmunoSEQ Data Assistant, and V, D and J gene assignments followed IMGT definitions. Clonality was computed as one minus normalized Shannon entropy of productive rearrangement frequencies, ranging from 0 to 1. Only overrepresented clonotypes making up at least 0.05% of each patient's repertoire were included in the public clonotype analysis. About twelve age-matched healthy donor repertoires from immuneACCESS were used as controls for clonality. In its TCRdb copy, this immuneACCESS table keeps in-frame sequences only and misses some clones. Where compared with another copy, unresolved V genes explain less than half of these, and the others have no known cause. V, J and clone size are taken as reported in that table, and D and trimming were inferred from the DNA itself. For this sample the table gives 150,000 to 200,000 clones, of which roughly 77% were detected only once. Clones ranked in the top ten supply roughly 2% of the sample.

Recombination joined TRBV18 with TRBJ2-3; TRBD1 fits 7 bases in the junction. The sequence derives from a human donor with chronic lymphocytic leukemia. The material sequenced was PBMCs, taken after 12 months of ibrutinib treatment. The sequenced DNA is TGTGCCAGCTCACGAGGACAGGTTGGAAAAGATACGCAGTATTTT. This encodes CASSRGQVGKDTQYF. Extended through the reference TRBV18 and TRBJ2-3 proteins, this CDR3 yields the full variable domain: NAGVMQNPRHLVRRRGQEARLRCSPMKGHSHVYWYRQLPEEGLKFMVYLQKENIIDESGMPKERFSAEFPKEGPSILRIQQVVRGDSAAYFCASSRGQVGKDTQYFGPGTRLTVL.